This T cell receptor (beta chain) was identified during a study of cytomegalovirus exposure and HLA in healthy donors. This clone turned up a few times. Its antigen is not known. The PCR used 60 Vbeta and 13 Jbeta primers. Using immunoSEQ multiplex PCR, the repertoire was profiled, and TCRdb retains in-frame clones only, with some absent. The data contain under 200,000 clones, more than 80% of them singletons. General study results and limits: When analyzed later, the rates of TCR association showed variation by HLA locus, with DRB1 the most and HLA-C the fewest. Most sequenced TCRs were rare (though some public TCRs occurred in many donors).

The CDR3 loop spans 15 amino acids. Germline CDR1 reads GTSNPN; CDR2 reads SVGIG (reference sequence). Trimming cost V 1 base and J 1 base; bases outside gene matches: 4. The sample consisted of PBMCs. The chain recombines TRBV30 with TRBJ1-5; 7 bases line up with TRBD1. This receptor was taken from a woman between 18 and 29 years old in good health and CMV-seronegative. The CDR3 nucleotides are TGTGCCTGGAGTGCGACAGGGCCCAGCAATCAGCCCCAGCATTTT. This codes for CAWSATGPSNQPQHF.